This T cell receptor (beta chain) was obtained from a study of technical replicates of blood from a handful of donors. CDR1 MNHNY and CDR2 SVGAGI come from the germline V gene (reference sequence). The ends were cut back, 0 bases at V and 9 bases at J, with 12 bases in the middle. The CDR3 loop spans 13 amino acids. This clone was picked up a small number of times. TCRdb's copy holds only in-frame clones and misses some; the assay was immunoSEQ multiplex PCR. The table includes about 59,000 clones, approximately 87% detected once. The receptor was isolated from a human donor in good health. Some clones in this sample may be carry-over from other donors' samples. The chain couples TRBV6-6 to TRBJ2-7; D may be TRBD1 (6 bases). Sequencing used PBMCs. CDR3 in amino acids: CASSYSGDIRQYF. CDR3 in DNA: TGTGCCAGCAGTTACTCTGGGGACATAAGGCAGTACTTC.